The 9 T cell receptor beta chains below were found in one sample sequenced in a study of CD8+CD57+ T cells in acquired aplastic anemia. It was genomic DNA that served as the template for profiling TCR beta VDJ and CDR3. Using its own MiXCR run on the reads, TCRdb lists one record per CDR3 protein. The sample has around 170,000 distinct CDR3 sequences; about half are singletons. Sequencing was done on a sample of sorted CD4+, CD8+, or CD8+CD57+ T cells (not recorded which) from PBMCs. Receptors were obtained from a human donor in good health.

The V gene is TRBV20-1, the J gene TRBJ2-7, with a weak D call TRBD2 (5 bases). The CDR3 covers 13 residues. V lost 3 bases, J lost 0 bases, and 9 bases lay in between. Germline-derived CDR1 and CDR2 are DFQATT and SNEGSKA (reference sequence). The CDR3 DNA sequence: TGCAGTGCTAGCGGGATTAGCTCCTACGAGCAGTACTTC. Its translation: CSASGISSYEQYF.

V gene TRBV3-1 combines with J gene TRBJ2-6, with no clear D. The V end lost 4 bases, the J end lost 1 base, and 14 bases lay between the germline ends. The CDR3 runs to 17 residues. The germline gives CDR1 LGHDT, CDR2 YNNKEL (reference sequence). The CDR3 DNA is TGTGCCAGCAGCCGGCAAGGAAGCCGGTCTGGGGCCAACGTCCTGACTTTC. Protein sequence: CASSRQGSRSGANVLTF.

This clonotype occurred a few times. The chain uses TRBV4-1 and TRBJ1-3, with D tentatively TRBD1 (5 bases). Between the trimmed V and J ends, which lost 1 base and 4 bases, there was a span of 11 bases. This CDR3 contains 15 residues. CDR1 is MGHRA, CDR2 YSYEKL, per germline. The CDR3, as DNA: TGCGCCAGCAGCCAAGGAGACCGGGACGGAAACACCATATATTTT. Encoded protein: CASSQGDRDGNTIYF.

Comment on this clonotype: The junction departs from the called germline gene at one end, perhaps through a read error. The chain carries TRBV10-3 and TRBJ1-1; 8 positions match TRBD1. The CDR3 has 14 amino acids. CDR1 and CDR2 from the germline V gene are ENHRY and SYGVKD. CDR3 DNA sequence: TGTGCCAGCAGTTACGACCAGGGGGCAGTTGAAGCTTTCTTT. Encoded protein: CASSYDQGAVEAFF.

This clonotype was recorded a few times. The genes are TRBV7-8 and TRBJ1-6; unclear D gene. The germline V and J ends were trimmed by 1 base and 3 bases, with 7 bases remaining between them. Germline V gene sequence: CDR1 SGHVS, CDR2 FQNEAQ. The CDR3 is 15 amino acids. The CDR3 bases are TGTGCCAGCAGCTTAGATAGTAACTATAATTCACCCCTCCACTTT. This gives the protein CASSLDSNYNSPLHF.

This clonotype occurred a few times. The chain joins TRBV24-1 to TRBJ2-7; D ambiguous. With 0 bases removed from V and 4 bases from J, the gap between germline ends came to 0 bases. The CDR3 totals 11 residues. Germline V lookup: CDR1 KGHDR, CDR2 SFDVKD. The CDR3 region has the DNA TGTGCCACCAGTGATTTGTACGAGCAGTACTTC. It is translated as CATSDLYEQYF.

On this clonotype itself: A much larger clone differs by one base, so this may be a read error. The chain is built from TRBV14 and TRBJ1-1; D is undetermined. V lost 4 bases, J lost 5 bases, and 11 bases lay in between. Per germline, CDR1 SGHDN and CDR2 FVKESK. The CDR3 spans 13 residues. CDR3: CASSRIVITEAFF. In DNA, the CDR3 is TGTGCCAGCAGCCGCATAGTAATAACTGAAGCTTTCTTT.

The J gene is TRBJ2-7, the V gene TRBV20-1; a possible D gene is TRBD2 (5 bases). V lost 1 base, J lost 6 bases, and 13 bases lay in between. The CDR3 extends over 13 amino acids. Germline CDR1 reads DFQATT; CDR2 reads SNEGSKA (reference sequence). In DNA, the CDR3 is TGCAGTGCTAGAGCCCCGACGGGATTCGAGCAGTACTTC. It encodes CSARAPTGFEQYF.

This clonotype was observed a few times. The V and J genes are TRBV10-1 and TRBJ2-7; 8 positions agree with TRBD2. From germline, CDR1 is WNHNN and CDR2 SYGVQD (reference sequence). V lost 3 bases and J lost 3; bases outside the gene matches: 1. This CDR3 is 13 amino acids long. The CDR3 region has the DNA TGCGCCAGCAGTGAAGGGACTAGCTACGAGCAGTACTTC. Encoded protein: CASSEGTSYEQYF.